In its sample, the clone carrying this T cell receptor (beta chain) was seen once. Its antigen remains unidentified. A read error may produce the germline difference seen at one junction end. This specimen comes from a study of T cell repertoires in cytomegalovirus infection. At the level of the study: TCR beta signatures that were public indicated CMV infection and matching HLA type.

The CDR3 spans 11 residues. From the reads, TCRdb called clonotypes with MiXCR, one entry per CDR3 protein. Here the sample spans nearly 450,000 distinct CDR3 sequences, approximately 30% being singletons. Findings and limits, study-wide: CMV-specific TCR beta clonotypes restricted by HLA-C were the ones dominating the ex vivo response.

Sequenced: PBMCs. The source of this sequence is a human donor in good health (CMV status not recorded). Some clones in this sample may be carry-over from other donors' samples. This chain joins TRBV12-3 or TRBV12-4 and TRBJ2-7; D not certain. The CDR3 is CASSSNYEHYF. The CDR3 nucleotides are TGTGCCAGCAGTTCAAACTACGAGCATTACTTC.